This T cell receptor beta chain was sequenced for a study of spatial heterogeneity in lung cancer. Study-level information: Tumor regions showed TCR transcript counts that correlated strongly with a T cell module score from matched bulk RNA-seq. In raw reads, more than eight appearances on average were recorded for each unique TCR and UMI combination. Study observations and caveats: For expanded intratumoral alpha and beta TCRs, counts tracked tumor mutation counts. Alpha and beta chain coverage of tumor T cells was estimated at about 7.6% and 13%, respectively.

This clonotype has a handful of counts. Its target is unknown. This beta chain appears as a stray read in a library generated for alpha chains; its size is not informative. From germline, CDR1 is SGHRS and CDR2 YFSETQ. The CDR3 has 16 amino acids. V lost 1 base and J lost 4; bases outside the gene matches: 8. The time point is: sample taken at primary tumor resection. Frozen PBMC, nontumor lung or tumor provided whole RNA, which was sequenced unsorted. TCRdb passed the 5' RACE reads through MiXCR, listing each CDR3 protein once. The sample includes 15,000 to 20,000 distinct CDR3 sequences, roughly 5.8% seen only once; the top ten take 10%.

The source is a female donor with early-stage non-small cell lung cancer. This sample comprised lung tumor tissue, obtained at surgery. The chain has TRBV5-1 and TRBJ2-1; 7 bases match TRBD1. The CDR3 reads CASSLTGDKSYNEQFF. The CDR3 DNA follows: TGCGCCAGCAGCTTGACAGGGGACAAATCATACAATGAGCAGTTCTTC.